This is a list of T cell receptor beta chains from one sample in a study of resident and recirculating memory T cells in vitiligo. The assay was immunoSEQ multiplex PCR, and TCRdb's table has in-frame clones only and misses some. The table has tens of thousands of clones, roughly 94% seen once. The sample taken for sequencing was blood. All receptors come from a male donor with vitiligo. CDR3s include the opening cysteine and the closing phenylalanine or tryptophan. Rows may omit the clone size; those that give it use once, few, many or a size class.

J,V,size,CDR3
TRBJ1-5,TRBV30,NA,CAWSVRGEGDPAQHF
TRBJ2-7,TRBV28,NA,CATFDRGSYEQYF
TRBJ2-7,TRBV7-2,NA,CASTTRTGLTLYF
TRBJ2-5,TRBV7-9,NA,CASGPLAGVETQYF
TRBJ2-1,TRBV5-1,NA,CASGVGDNSYNEQFF
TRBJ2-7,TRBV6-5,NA,CASSYGDARNEQYF
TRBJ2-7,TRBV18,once,CASSAGTGDYEQYF
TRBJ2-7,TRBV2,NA,CASSPLPREPYF
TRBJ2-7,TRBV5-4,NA,CASSFGYRDSPGEQYF
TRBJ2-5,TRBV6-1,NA,CASSDRLGPPETQYF